This T cell receptor beta chain was recorded in a study of CD8 T cells in ankylosing spondylitis. CDR1 is ENHRY, CDR2 SYGVKD, per germline. V was pared by 10 bases and J by 0 bases, with 7 bases between. This CDR3 region has 12 residues. Points on this clonotype: Its target is unknown.

By quantitative 5'-RACE with molecular barcodes, the TCR beta libraries were made. TCRdb analysed the 5' RACE reads with MiXCR anew, one entry per CDR3 protein. Of 300,000 to 400,000 distinct CDR3 sequences in the sample, roughly 15% were seen once. Study findings and constraints: Earlier work had already found some motif variants in reactive arthritis synovial fluid and blood. One TCR beta motif, made up of 7 or 8 highly homologous variants, appeared characteristic of ankylosing spondylitis blood.

The sequence derives from a male donor with ankylosing spondylitis or in good health (not recorded which). The sequenced sample was blood, either unsorted or a sorted T cell fraction (not recorded which). V is TRBV10-3 and J is TRBJ1-3; D call uncertain. CDR3 in amino acids: CATESSGNTIYF. CDR3 sequence (DNA): TGTGCCACCGAGAGCTCTGGAAACACCATATATTTT.